A single sample is the source of the 17 T cell receptor beta chains below, sequenced in a study of shared clonotypes between healthy human individuals. TCRdb's copy holds only in-frame clones and misses some; the assay was immunoSEQ multiplex PCR. The sample shows roughly 510,000 clones, 60% to 80% of them seen only once. The material sequenced was PBMCs. Receptors originate from a middle-aged woman in good health. Some clones in this sample may be carry-over from other donors' samples.

This chain joins TRBV28 and TRBJ1-5, with TRBD1 matching 7 bases. The V gene end was trimmed by 3 bases and the J gene end by 0 bases; junction bases not matched to a gene: 8. This CDR3 contains 17 residues. The V gene's germline CDR1 is MDHEN and CDR2 SYDVKM. The CDR3 DNA reads as TGTGCCAGCAGTTTGGCTCAGGACAGGTATAGCAATCAGCCCCAGCATTTT. Encoded protein: CASSLAQDRYSNQPQHF.

Note on this clone: A read error likely explains this, since a far larger clone differs by one base. In the same sample, other DNA sequences code for this CDR3. The V gene is TRBV9, the J gene TRBJ2-7; TRBD1 matches at 7 bases. This CDR3 is 14 amino acids long. Germline-derived CDR1 and CDR2 are SGDLS and YYNGEE. The CDR3 nucleotides read TGTGCCAGTAGCGTAGGGGGACAGTCCTACGAGCAGTACTTC. Translated, it gives CASSVGGQSYEQYF. The full variable domain, in which reference TRBV9 and TRBJ2-7 provide the parts outside the CDR3, is DSGVTQTPKHLITATGQRVTLRCSPRSGDLSVYWYQQSLDQGLQFLIQYYNGEERAKGNILERFSAQQFPDLHSELNLSSLELGDSALYFCASSVGGQSYEQYFGPGTRLTVT.

The genes are TRBV5-4 and TRBJ1-2, with 7 bases matching TRBD1. This CDR3 contains 20 residues. V lost 3 bases and J lost 4; bases outside the gene matches: 24. Germline assignment: CDR1 SGHNT and CDR2 YYREEE (reference sequence). In DNA, the CDR3 is TGTGCCAGCAGCTGGAACGGGGACAGAAAAAGGCTCTATAGCTTCTATGGCTACACCTTC. Protein: CASSWNGDRKRLYSFYGYTF. The whole variable domain, remainder taken from reference TRBV5-4 and TRBJ1-2, is ETGVTQSPTHLIKTRGQQVTLRCSSQSGHNTVSWYQQALGQGPQFIFQYYREEENGRGNFPPRFSGLQFPNYSSELNVNALELDDSALYLCASSWNGDRKRLYSFYGYTFGSGTRLTVV.

The chain employs TRBV19 and TRBJ1-5; maybe TRBD1 (5 bases). This CDR3 has 16 amino acids. Trimming took 3 bases from V and 4 from J, leaving 16 bases between them. Per germline, CDR1 LNHDA and CDR2 SQIVND (reference sequence). CDR3 protein: CASSIGLRWGNQPQHF. CDR3 coding DNA: TGTGCCAGTAGTATTGGGTTACGATGGGGGAATCAGCCCCAGCATTTT.

This clone has just a few counts. The gene calls are TRBV6-1 and TRBJ1-2; D unresolved. The CDR3 contains 12 residues. V dropped 7 bases and J dropped 11 bases, with 17 bases sitting between them. CDR1 MNHNS and CDR2 SASEGT come from the germline V gene. CDR3 sequence reads: CASNPGRSTYTF. DNA for the CDR3: TGTGCCAGCAACCCAGGTCGGAGTACTTACACCTTC.

This clone has only a few counts. The rearrangement joins TRBV29-1 to TRBJ1-2; the D is unclear. This CDR3 has 14 amino acids. Trimming pared 4 bases from V and 2 bases from J, leaving 14 bases between. Germline V gene data show CDR1 as SQVTM and CDR2 as ANQGSEA. The CDR3 nucleotides are TGCAGCGTTGCCCTCGGATCCGAGAACTATGGCTACACCTTC. This codes for CSVALGSENYGYTF.

This clone was recorded once. The chain employs TRBV6-1 and TRBJ1-1; D gene unclear. Per the germline V gene, CDR1 is MNHNS and CDR2 is SASEGT. This CDR3 spans 15 amino acids. V was pared by 4 bases and J by 0 bases, with 12 bases between. CDR3 sequence: CASSGTAPMNTEAFF. The CDR3 nucleotides read TGTGCCAGCAGTGGGACCGCTCCTATGAACACTGAAGCTTTCTTT.

This clone was observed once. This chain links TRBV7-3 with TRBJ2-5; weak D call: TRBD1 (6 bases). The CDR3 spans 15 residues. Trimming shortened V by 0 bases and J by 5 bases, and 13 bases separated the two germline ends. Per the germline V gene, CDR1 is SGHTA and CDR2 is FQGTGA. CDR3 amino acids: CASSLTPQGWETQYF. The CDR3 DNA follows: TGTGCCAGCAGCTTAACCCCACAGGGTTGGGAGACCCAGTACTTC.

V usage is TRBV7-8 and J usage is TRBJ1-5; possibly TRBD1 for D (6 bases). The CDR3 runs to 16 residues. The V end was cut by 0 bases, the J end by 2 bases, with 11 bases between. Germline V gene lookup returns CDR1 SGHVS and CDR2 FQNEAQ. The CDR3 DNA follows: TGTGCCAGCAGCTTAGCGAGGGGGTCTGGCAATCAGCCCCAGCATTTT. Its protein is CASSLARGSGNQPQHF.

The chain employs TRBV28 and TRBJ2-7, with D perhaps given as TRBD1 or TRBD2 (5 bases each). V shed 8 bases and J shed 3 bases, with 14 bases lying between them. The CDR3 length is 13 residues. CDR1 is MDHEN, CDR2 SYDVKM, per germline. The CDR3 loop reads CASGLIQDYEQYF. As DNA, the CDR3 is TGTGCCAGCGGACTGATACAGGACTACGAGCAGTACTTC.

The chain has TRBV18 and TRBJ1-1, with D unresolved. V lost 2 bases and J 0 bases, leaving 16 bases between the germline ends. Germline assignment: CDR1 KGHSH and CDR2 LQKENI. The CDR3 extends over 17 amino acids. The CDR3 sequence is CASSPIALRVMNTEAFF. In nucleotides, the CDR3 is TGTGCCAGCTCACCAATAGCTCTGCGGGTCATGAACACTGAAGCTTTCTTT.

This chain links TRBV7-2 with TRBJ1-3, with 9 nucleotides matching TRBD1. Germline CDR1 reads SGHTA; CDR2 reads FQGNSA. After removal of 1 base from V and 0 bases from J, the junction contained 10 bases not matched to a gene. This CDR3 contains 19 residues. CDR3 sequence: CASSLVAPGTGNSGNTIYF. In DNA form, the CDR3 reads TGTGCCAGCAGCTTAGTAGCGCCGGGGACAGGGAACTCTGGAAACACCATATATTTT.

The V and J genes are TRBV23-1 and TRBJ1-1; D perhaps matches TRBD1 (5 bases). TRBV23-1 is noted as an ORF with a role that remains uncertain. V lost 1 base to trimming and J lost 7 bases, with 16 bases between them. This CDR3 spans 15 amino acids. CDR3 protein: CASSQWEQEVGEAFF. DNA for the CDR3: TGCGCCAGCAGTCAATGGGAACAGGAAGTCGGTGAAGCTTTCTTT.

This clone was detected only once. The rearrangement uses TRBV7-8 and TRBJ1-1; 7 bases map to TRBD1. Germline V gene sequence: CDR1 SGHVS, CDR2 FQNEAQ. The CDR3 consists of 13 residues. Trimming removed 3 bases from V and 5 bases from J; junction bases left unmatched: 3. CDR3 amino acids: CASSFQGGTEAFF. In nucleotides, the CDR3 is TGTGCCAGCAGCTTCCAGGGGGGGACTGAAGCTTTCTTT.

In its sample, this clone was seen a few times. The chain combines TRBV7-9 with TRBJ2-2; D gene ambiguous. The CDR3 length is 14 residues. Trimming took off 4 bases at V and 4 bases at J, with 10 bases between the two ends. CDR1 is SEHNR and CDR2 is FQNEAQ in the germline V gene (reference sequence). CDR3 region: CASSSTRVTGELFF. CDR3 nucleotide sequence: TGTGCCAGCAGCTCAACAAGGGTCACCGGGGAGCTGTTTTTT.

As concerns this clone: Relative to the germline gene, one junction end is altered; a read error may explain this. The rearrangement uses TRBV7-3 and TRBJ1-1; D possibly corresponds to TRBD1 (6 bases). Germline V gives CDR1 SGHTA, CDR2 FQGTGA. The CDR3 runs 15 residues. CDR3 sequence: CASSQEGLRGTEAFF. The CDR3 nucleotides are TGCGCCAGCAGCCAAGAAGGGCTGAGGGGGACTGAAGCTTTCTTT.

V is TRBV9 and J is TRBJ1-1; TRBD1 might be the D (5 bases). Germline CDR1 and CDR2: SGDLS and YYNGEE. V lost 0 bases, J lost 4 bases, and 10 bases lay in between. This CDR3 is built from 14 residues. CDR3 in amino acids: CASSVVEGSTEAFF. CDR3 DNA sequence: TGTGCCAGCAGCGTAGTTGAGGGGAGCACTGAAGCTTTCTTT.